This is a list of T cell receptor beta chains from one sample in a study of siplizumab effects on memory and regulatory T cells. TCRdb's table, derived via immunoSEQ multiplex PCR, lists solely in-frame clones and lacks some. The data hold just over 50,000 clones, with under 98% observed a single time. Material: naive CD4+ T cells sorted from blood. The source of these receptors is a human donor in good health. Each CDR3 is given with its conserved first and last residue. Each record gives: J gene, clone size, D gene, V gene, CDR3 protein, CDR3 DNA. The D gene is left open where the match is weak. The listing skips clone size in some rows; elsewhere it reads once, few, many or a size class.

j_gene: TRBJ2-3
abundance: once
d_gene: TRBD2
v_gene: TRBV7-3
CDR3aa: CASSLWGRAEDTQYF
CDR3nt: TGTGCCAGCAGCTTATGGGGGAGGGCGGAAGATACGCAGTATTTT

j_gene: TRBJ1-2
abundance: -
d_gene: TRBD1
v_gene: TRBV27
CDR3aa: CASARQGAGYGYTF
CDR3nt: TGTGCCAGCGCCCGACAGGGGGCTGGATATGGCTACACCTTC

j_gene: TRBJ1-3
abundance: -
d_gene: -
v_gene: TRBV4-2
CDR3aa: CASSQDSGNTIYF
CDR3nt: TGTGCCAGCAGCCAAGACAGTGGAAACACCATATATTTT

j_gene: TRBJ1-1
abundance: -
d_gene: -
v_gene: TRBV15
CDR3aa: CATSRDWHGPNTEAFF
CDR3nt: TGTGCCACCAGCAGAGATTGGCACGGACCTAACACTGAAGCTTTCTTT

j_gene: TRBJ2-6
abundance: -
d_gene: TRBD2
v_gene: TRBV13
CDR3aa: CASSLKGLAGASGANVLTF
CDR3nt: TGTGCCAGCAGCCTGAAGGGACTAGCGGGAGCTTCGGGGGCCAACGTCCTGACTTTC

j_gene: TRBJ1-4
abundance: -
d_gene: TRBD1
v_gene: TRBV6-6
CDR3aa: CASRARGRREKLFF
CDR3nt: TGTGCCAGCAGGGCCAGGGGGCGTCGTGAAAAACTGTTTTTT

j_gene: TRBJ2-7
abundance: -
d_gene: -
v_gene: TRBV5-1
CDR3aa: CASSLWEQPPEQYF
CDR3nt: TGCGCCAGCAGCTTGTGGGAACAGCCACCAGAGCAGTACTTC

j_gene: TRBJ1-1
abundance: few
d_gene: -
v_gene: TRBV6-1
CDR3aa: CASSVYTEAFF
CDR3nt: TGTGCCAGCAGTGTTTACACTGAAGCTTTCTTT

j_gene: TRBJ2-3
abundance: -
d_gene: TRBD2
v_gene: TRBV9
CDR3aa: CASSGGRGRAIGDTQYF
CDR3nt: TGTGCCAGCAGCGGGGGGAGAGGGAGGGCAATCGGAGATACGCAGTATTTT

j_gene: TRBJ2-1
abundance: -
d_gene: -
v_gene: TRBV7-7
CDR3aa: CASSLAWTPFNEQFF
CDR3nt: TGTGCTAGCAGCTTAGCCTGGACGCCCTTCAATGAGCAGTTCTTC

j_gene: TRBJ1-2
abundance: -
d_gene: -
v_gene: TRBV19
CDR3aa: CASSPGQFRGYTF
CDR3nt: TGTGCCAGTAGCCCCGGACAGTTCCGGGGCTACACCTTC

j_gene: TRBJ2-1
abundance: -
d_gene: -
v_gene: TRBV4-1
CDR3aa: CASSQGIARSSYNEQFF
CDR3nt: TGCGCCAGCAGCCAAGGTATAGCCAGAAGCTCCTACAATGAGCAGTTCTTC

j_gene: TRBJ1-2
abundance: -
d_gene: -
v_gene: TRBV5-6
CDR3aa: CASSPIQEVYGYTF
CDR3nt: TGTGCCAGCAGCCCCATACAGGAGGTCTATGGCTACACCTTC

j_gene: TRBJ1-2
abundance: -
d_gene: -
v_gene: TRBV4-1
CDR3aa: CASSQEGVTEGYTF
CDR3nt: TGCGCCAGCAGCCAAGAGGGGGTGACAGAGGGCTACACCTTC

j_gene: TRBJ2-3
abundance: -
d_gene: TRBD2
v_gene: TRBV4-2
CDR3aa: CASSHGLDTDTQYF
CDR3nt: TGTGCCAGCAGCCACGGACTAGACACAGATACGCAGTATTTT

j_gene: TRBJ2-1
abundance: -
d_gene: -
v_gene: TRBV12-5
CDR3aa: CASGLDRVSSYNEQFF
CDR3nt: TGTGCTAGTGGTTTGGACAGGGTAAGCTCCTACAATGAGCAGTTCTTC

j_gene: TRBJ1-1
abundance: -
d_gene: -
v_gene: TRBV30
CDR3aa: CAWSQSGLGRNTEAFF
CDR3nt: TGTGCCTGGAGTCAATCAGGGCTTGGGAGGAACACTGAAGCTTTCTTT

j_gene: TRBJ2-2
abundance: -
d_gene: -
v_gene: TRBV29-1
CDR3aa: CSVVWAGSNTGELFF
CDR3nt: TGCAGCGTTGTTTGGGCGGGGTCGAACACCGGGGAGCTGTTTTTT

j_gene: TRBJ2-1
abundance: -
d_gene: -
v_gene: TRBV4-1
CDR3aa: CASSQDLASSYNEQFF
CDR3nt: TGCGCCAGCAGCCAAGATTTGGCGTCTTCCTACAATGAGCAGTTCTTC

j_gene: TRBJ2-2
abundance: -
d_gene: -
v_gene: TRBV6-1
CDR3aa: CASRRQVGPIGELFF
CDR3nt: TGTGCCAGCAGACGACAAGTGGGGCCCATCGGGGAGCTGTTTTTT

j_gene: TRBJ2-5
abundance: -
d_gene: -
v_gene: TRBV2
CDR3aa: CASRGARASGEETQYF
CDR3nt: TGTGCCAGCAGGGGGGCTAGGGCTAGCGGCGAAGAGACCCAGTACTTC

j_gene: TRBJ2-7
abundance: -
d_gene: -
v_gene: TRBV27
CDR3aa: CASSRGRGYEQYF
CDR3nt: TGTGCCAGCAGTCGGGGCAGGGGATACGAGCAGTACTTC

j_gene: TRBJ2-3
abundance: once
d_gene: TRBD2
v_gene: TRBV10-3
CDR3aa: CAIKGLEIADTQYF
CDR3nt: TGTGCCATCAAGGGACTAGAGATCGCAGATACGCAGTATTTT

j_gene: TRBJ2-2
abundance: -
d_gene: TRBD2
v_gene: TRBV29-1
CDR3aa: CSVVAGGNTGELFF
CDR3nt: TGCAGCGTTGTGGCGGGAGGTAACACCGGGGAGCTGTTTTTT

j_gene: TRBJ1-2
abundance: -
d_gene: TRBD1
v_gene: TRBV5-5
CDR3aa: CASSSDRVYGYTF
CDR3nt: TGTGCCAGCAGCTCCGACAGGGTCTATGGCTACACCTTC

j_gene: TRBJ1-1
abundance: -
d_gene: -
v_gene: TRBV5-4
CDR3aa: CASSLVGRDEAFF
CDR3nt: TGTGCCAGCAGCTTGGTGGGGCGGGATGAAGCTTTCTTT

j_gene: TRBJ2-7
abundance: -
d_gene: -
v_gene: TRBV9
CDR3aa: CASSPPGLGYEQYF
CDR3nt: TGTGCCAGCAGCCCCCCGGGACTTGGCTACGAGCAGTACTTC

j_gene: TRBJ2-7
abundance: -
d_gene: -
v_gene: TRBV30
CDR3aa: CAWKNLGVRGEQYF
CDR3nt: TGTGCCTGGAAGAATTTGGGGGTCAGAGGCGAGCAGTACTTC

j_gene: TRBJ2-7
abundance: -
d_gene: -
v_gene: TRBV18
CDR3aa: CASSPGDEQYF
CDR3nt: TGTGCCAGCTCACCTGGAGACGAGCAGTACTTC

j_gene: TRBJ1-4
abundance: -
d_gene: TRBD1
v_gene: TRBV6-5
CDR3aa: CASTSGQATNEKLFF
CDR3nt: TGTGCCAGCACCAGCGGACAGGCAACTAATGAAAAACTGTTTTTT

j_gene: TRBJ2-7
abundance: -
d_gene: TRBD2
v_gene: TRBV5-1
CDR3aa: CASTLAGGDEQYF
CDR3nt: TGCGCCAGCACCCTAGCGGGAGGGGACGAGCAGTACTTC

j_gene: TRBJ2-7
abundance: once
d_gene: -
v_gene: TRBV19
CDR3aa: CASSSSGDIPYEQYF
CDR3nt: TGTGCCAGTAGTAGTTCAGGGGATATCCCCTACGAGCAGTACTTC

j_gene: TRBJ1-4
abundance: -
d_gene: -
v_gene: TRBV7-9
CDR3aa: CASSLVPGRSNEKLFF
CDR3nt: TGTGCCAGCAGCTTAGTGCCGGGACGGTCTAATGAAAAACTGTTTTTT

j_gene: TRBJ2-2
abundance: -
d_gene: -
v_gene: TRBV7-6
CDR3aa: CASSLLNTGELFF
CDR3nt: TGTGCCAGCAGCCTATTGAACACCGGGGAGCTGTTTTTT

j_gene: TRBJ1-1
abundance: -
d_gene: -
v_gene: TRBV28
CDR3aa: CASNARGGTEAFF
CDR3nt: TGTGCCAGCAACGCTCGGGGGGGCACTGAAGCTTTCTTT

j_gene: TRBJ1-1
abundance: -
d_gene: -
v_gene: TRBV7-2
CDR3aa: CASSLDFSTEAFF
CDR3nt: TGTGCCAGCAGCTTAGATTTTTCCACTGAAGCTTTCTTT

j_gene: TRBJ2-1
abundance: -
d_gene: TRBD2
v_gene: TRBV5-1
CDR3aa: CASSQGLAGSYNEQFF
CDR3nt: TGCGCCAGCAGCCAGGGACTAGCGGGATCCTACAATGAGCAGTTCTTC

j_gene: TRBJ1-3
abundance: -
d_gene: -
v_gene: TRBV6-5
CDR3aa: CASSPTGSSGNTIYF
CDR3nt: TGTGCCAGCAGCCCTACAGGGAGCTCTGGAAACACCATATATTTT

j_gene: TRBJ1-3
abundance: -
d_gene: -
v_gene: TRBV18
CDR3aa: CASSQAQVIDSGNTIYF
CDR3nt: TGTGCCAGCTCACAAGCTCAGGTTATCGACTCTGGAAACACCATATATTTT

j_gene: TRBJ1-1
abundance: -
d_gene: -
v_gene: TRBV7-9
CDR3aa: CASSSRTENTEAFF
CDR3nt: TGTGCCAGCAGCTCTCGGACGGAGAACACTGAAGCTTTCTTT

j_gene: TRBJ1-2
abundance: -
d_gene: -
v_gene: TRBV28
CDR3aa: CASSPRGGNYGYTF
CDR3nt: TGTGCCAGCAGCCCTCGGGGGGGCAACTATGGCTACACCTTC

j_gene: TRBJ2-2
abundance: -
d_gene: -
v_gene: TRBV19
CDR3aa: CASMWDTYTGELFF
CDR3nt: TGTGCCAGTATGTGGGACACGTACACCGGGGAGCTGTTTTTT

j_gene: TRBJ2-3
abundance: -
d_gene: -
v_gene: TRBV7-2
CDR3aa: CASSLGGQDTQYF
CDR3nt: TGTGCCAGCAGCTTAGGGGGGCAAGATACGCAGTATTTT

j_gene: TRBJ2-7
abundance: -
d_gene: TRBD1
v_gene: TRBV2
CDR3aa: CASSGQGATYEQYF
CDR3nt: TGTGCCAGCAGTGGACAGGGGGCCACCTACGAGCAGTACTTC

j_gene: TRBJ2-2
abundance: -
d_gene: -
v_gene: TRBV4-2
CDR3aa: CASSQDRSNGLYTGELFF
CDR3nt: TGTGCCAGCAGCCAAGATCGTAGTAACGGCCTATACACCGGGGAGCTGTTTTTT

j_gene: TRBJ1-5
abundance: -
d_gene: -
v_gene: TRBV19
CDR3aa: CASSNQGTQPQHF
CDR3nt: TGTGCCAGTAGTAATCAGGGGACTCAGCCCCAGCATTTT

j_gene: TRBJ2-7
abundance: -
d_gene: TRBD2
v_gene: TRBV6-6
CDR3aa: CASTGGLFSYEQYF
CDR3nt: TGTGCCAGCACGGGGGGTCTCTTCTCCTACGAGCAGTACTTC

j_gene: TRBJ2-3
abundance: -
d_gene: TRBD2
v_gene: TRBV6-5
CDR3aa: CASSYVSGRWDF
CDR3nt: TGTGCCAGCAGTTACGTTAGCGGGCGCTGGGATTTT

j_gene: TRBJ2-5
abundance: -
d_gene: -
v_gene: TRBV19
CDR3aa: CASTKKGGRGRETQYF
CDR3nt: TGTGCCAGTACCAAAAAAGGGGGACGGGGGCGAGAGACCCAGTACTTC

j_gene: TRBJ1-2
abundance: -
d_gene: TRBD1
v_gene: TRBV6-1
CDR3aa: CASRPYRGENYGYTF
CDR3nt: TGTGCCAGCAGACCCTACAGGGGTGAAAACTATGGCTACACCTTC

j_gene: TRBJ1-1
abundance: -
d_gene: -
v_gene: TRBV5-4
CDR3aa: CASSLGPRITTGNTEAFF
CDR3nt: TGTGCCAGCAGCTTGGGGCCCCGGATCACGACAGGGAACACTGAAGCTTTCTTT

j_gene: TRBJ2-2
abundance: -
d_gene: -
v_gene: TRBV11-2
CDR3aa: CASSLTGTYTGELFF
CDR3nt: TGTGCCAGCAGCTTGACCGGGACTTACACCGGGGAGCTGTTTTTT